The present T cell receptor (beta chain) was sequenced within a study of blood T cell repertoires in COVID-19. In the study's own analysis: Reference gene primer amplification yielded estimated nucleated cell counts. Data came from immunoSEQ multiplex PCR; TCRdb stores just in-frame clones and leaves some out. Clone size and V and J calls were adopted from that table, with D and trimming inferred from the DNA. The repertoire holds over 200,000 clones, 89% seen once, with under 7% in the top ten. The CDR3 contains 13 residues. Germline loops: CDR1 MRHNA, CDR2 SNTAGT. Trimming pared 4 bases from V and 0 bases from J, leaving 5 bases between.

V gene TRBV6-4 combines with J gene TRBJ2-3; D is ambiguous. The receptor's source is a man in his sixties who had recovered from COVID-19. Material for sequencing was peripheral blood. The CDR3 loop reads CASSATSTDTQYF. In DNA form, the CDR3 reads TGTGCCAGCAGTGCCACTAGCACAGATACGCAGTATTTT.